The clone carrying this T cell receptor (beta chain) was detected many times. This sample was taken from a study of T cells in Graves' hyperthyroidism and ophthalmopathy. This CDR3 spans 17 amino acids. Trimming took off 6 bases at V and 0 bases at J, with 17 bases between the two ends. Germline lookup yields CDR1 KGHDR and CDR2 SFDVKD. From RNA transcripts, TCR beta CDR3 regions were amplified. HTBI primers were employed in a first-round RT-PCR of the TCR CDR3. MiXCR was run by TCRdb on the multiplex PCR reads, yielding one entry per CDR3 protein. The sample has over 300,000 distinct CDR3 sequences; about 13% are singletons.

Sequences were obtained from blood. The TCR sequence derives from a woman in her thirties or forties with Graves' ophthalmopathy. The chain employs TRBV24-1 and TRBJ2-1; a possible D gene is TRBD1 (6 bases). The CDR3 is CATSSLNRARSYNEQFF. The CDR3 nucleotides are TGTGCCACCAGTTCCCTCAACAGGGCCCGCTCCTACAATGAGCAGTTCTTC.